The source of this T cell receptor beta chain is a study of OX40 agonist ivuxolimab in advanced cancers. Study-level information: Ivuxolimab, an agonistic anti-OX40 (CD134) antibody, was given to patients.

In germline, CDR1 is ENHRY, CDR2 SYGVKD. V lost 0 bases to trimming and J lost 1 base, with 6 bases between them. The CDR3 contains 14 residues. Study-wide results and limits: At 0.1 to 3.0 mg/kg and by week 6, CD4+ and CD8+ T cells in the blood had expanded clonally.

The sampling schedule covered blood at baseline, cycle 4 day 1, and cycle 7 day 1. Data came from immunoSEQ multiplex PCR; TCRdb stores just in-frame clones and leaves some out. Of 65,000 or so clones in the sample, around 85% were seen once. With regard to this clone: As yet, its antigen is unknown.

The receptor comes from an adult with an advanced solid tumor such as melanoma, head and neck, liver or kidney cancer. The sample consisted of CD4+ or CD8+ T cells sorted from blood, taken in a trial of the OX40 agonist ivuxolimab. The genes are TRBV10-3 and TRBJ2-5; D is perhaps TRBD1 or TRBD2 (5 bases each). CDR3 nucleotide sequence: TGTGCCATCAGTGAGTCGGGGGTCCAAGAGACCCAGTACTTC. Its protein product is CAISESGVQETQYF.